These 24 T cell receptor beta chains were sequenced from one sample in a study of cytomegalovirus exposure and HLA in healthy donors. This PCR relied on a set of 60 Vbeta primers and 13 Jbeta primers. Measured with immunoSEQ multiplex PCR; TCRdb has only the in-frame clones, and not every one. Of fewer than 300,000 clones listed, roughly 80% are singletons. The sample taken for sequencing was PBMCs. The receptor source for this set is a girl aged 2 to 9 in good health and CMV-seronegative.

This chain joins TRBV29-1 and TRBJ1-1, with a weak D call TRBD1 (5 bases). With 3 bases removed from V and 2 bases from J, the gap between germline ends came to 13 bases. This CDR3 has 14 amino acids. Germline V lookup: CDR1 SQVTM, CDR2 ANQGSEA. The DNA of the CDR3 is TGCAGCGTTGAGTATGGGGCAGCCAACACTGAAGCTTTCTTT. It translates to CSVEYGAANTEAFF.

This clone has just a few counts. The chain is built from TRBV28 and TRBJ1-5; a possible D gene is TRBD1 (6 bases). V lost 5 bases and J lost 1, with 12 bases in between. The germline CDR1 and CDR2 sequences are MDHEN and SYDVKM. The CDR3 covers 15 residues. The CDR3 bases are TGTGCCAGCAGTATCCCCCAGGGGAGCAATCAGCCCCAGCATTTT. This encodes CASSIPQGSNQPQHF.

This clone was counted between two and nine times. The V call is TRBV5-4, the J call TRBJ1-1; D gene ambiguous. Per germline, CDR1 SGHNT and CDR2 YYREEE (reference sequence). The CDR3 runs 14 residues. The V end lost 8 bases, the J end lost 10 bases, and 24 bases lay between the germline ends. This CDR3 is CASSPNPPSPRAFF. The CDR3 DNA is TGTGCCAGTTCCCCAAACCCCCCCTCCCCCAGAGCTTTCTTT.

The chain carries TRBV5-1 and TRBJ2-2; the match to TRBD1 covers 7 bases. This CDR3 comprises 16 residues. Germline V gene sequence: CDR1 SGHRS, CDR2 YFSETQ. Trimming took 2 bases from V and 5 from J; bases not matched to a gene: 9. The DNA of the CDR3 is TGCGCCAGCAGCTTATCGACAGGGTCAAGTACCGGGGAGCTGTTTTTT. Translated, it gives CASSLSTGSSTGELFF.

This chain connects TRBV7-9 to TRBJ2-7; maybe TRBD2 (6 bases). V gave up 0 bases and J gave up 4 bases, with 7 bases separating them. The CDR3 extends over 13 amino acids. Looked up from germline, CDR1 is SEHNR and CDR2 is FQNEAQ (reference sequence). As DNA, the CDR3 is TGTGCCAGCAGCTTAGCGGGGGGATACGAGCAGTACTTC. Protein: CASSLAGGYEQYF. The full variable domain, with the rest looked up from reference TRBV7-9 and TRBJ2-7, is DTGVSQNPRHKITKRGQNVTFRCDPISEHNRLYWYRQTLGQGPEFLTYFQNEAQLEKSRLLSDRFSAERPKGSFSTLEIQRTEQGDSAMYLCASSLAGGYEQYFGPGTRLTVT.

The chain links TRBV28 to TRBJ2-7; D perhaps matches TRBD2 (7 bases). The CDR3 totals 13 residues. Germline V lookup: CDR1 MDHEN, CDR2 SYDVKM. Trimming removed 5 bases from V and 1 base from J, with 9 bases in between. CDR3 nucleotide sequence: TGTGCCAGCAGTGGGGGGGCGTCCTACGAGCAGTACTTC. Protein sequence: CASSGGASYEQYF.

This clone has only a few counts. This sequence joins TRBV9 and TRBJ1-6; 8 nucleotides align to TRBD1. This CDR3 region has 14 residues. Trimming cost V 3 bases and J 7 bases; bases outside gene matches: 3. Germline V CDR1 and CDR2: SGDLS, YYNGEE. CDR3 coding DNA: TGTGCCAGCAGCGCCAGGACAGGGAATTCACCCCTCCACTTT. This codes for CASSARTGNSPLHF.

The CDR3 reads CASGGGTQYF. The CDR3 region has the DNA TGTGCCAGCGGGGGAGGTACGCAGTATTTT. The chain carries TRBV2 and TRBJ2-3; D perhaps matches TRBD2 (6 bases). The CDR3 has 10 residues. Trimming stripped 8 bases from V and 8 bases from J, with 8 bases between. Germline values: CDR1 SNHLY, CDR2 FYNNEI.

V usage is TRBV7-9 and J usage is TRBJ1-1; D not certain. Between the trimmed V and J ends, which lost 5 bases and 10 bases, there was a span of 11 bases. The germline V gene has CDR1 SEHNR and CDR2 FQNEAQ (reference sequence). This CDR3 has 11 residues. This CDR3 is CASSAALVAFF. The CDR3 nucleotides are TGTGCCAGCAGCGCGGCTCTTGTAGCTTTCTTT.

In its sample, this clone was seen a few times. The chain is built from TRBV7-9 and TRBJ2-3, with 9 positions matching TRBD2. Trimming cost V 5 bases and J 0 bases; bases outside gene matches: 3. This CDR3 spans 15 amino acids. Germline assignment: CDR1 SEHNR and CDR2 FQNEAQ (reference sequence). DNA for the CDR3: TGTGCCAGCAGCCCAAGCGGGGGGAGCACAGATACGCAGTATTTT. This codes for CASSPSGGSTDTQYF.

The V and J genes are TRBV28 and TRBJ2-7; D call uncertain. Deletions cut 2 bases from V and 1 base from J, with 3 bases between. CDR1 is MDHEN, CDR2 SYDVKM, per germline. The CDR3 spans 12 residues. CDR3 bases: TGTGCCAGCAGTTTACAGTCCTACGAGCAGTACTTC. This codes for CASSLQSYEQYF.

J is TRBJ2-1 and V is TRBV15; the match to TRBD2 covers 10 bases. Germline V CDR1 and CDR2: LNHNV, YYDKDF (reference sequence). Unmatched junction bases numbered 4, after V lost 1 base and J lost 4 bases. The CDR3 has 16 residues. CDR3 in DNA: TGTGCCACCAGCAGAGGCACTAGCGGGGTATACAATGAGCAGTTCTTC. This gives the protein CATSRGTSGVYNEQFF.

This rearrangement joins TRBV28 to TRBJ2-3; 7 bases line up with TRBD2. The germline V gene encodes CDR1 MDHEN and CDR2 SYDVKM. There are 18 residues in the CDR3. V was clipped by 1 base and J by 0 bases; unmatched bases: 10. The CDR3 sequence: CASSLSPGWRESTDTQYF. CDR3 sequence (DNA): TGTGCCAGCAGTTTATCCCCGGGGTGGCGGGAGAGCACAGATACGCAGTATTTT.

CDR3 loop: CSVDIGGTEAFF. In nucleotides, the CDR3 is TGCAGCGTTGATATAGGCGGGACTGAAGCTTTCTTT. The J gene is TRBJ1-1, the V gene TRBV29-1; D not certain. V lost 3 bases and J 5 bases, leaving 10 bases between the germline ends. Germline assignment: CDR1 SQVTM and CDR2 ANQGSEA. The CDR3 length is 12 residues.

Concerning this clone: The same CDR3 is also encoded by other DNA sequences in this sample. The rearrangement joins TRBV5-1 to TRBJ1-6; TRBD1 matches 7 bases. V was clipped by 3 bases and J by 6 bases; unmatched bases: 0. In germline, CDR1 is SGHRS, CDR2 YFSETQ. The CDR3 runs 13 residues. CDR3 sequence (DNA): TGCGCCAGCAGCTCAGGGGGTAATTCACCCCTCCACTTT. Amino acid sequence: CASSSGGNSPLHF.

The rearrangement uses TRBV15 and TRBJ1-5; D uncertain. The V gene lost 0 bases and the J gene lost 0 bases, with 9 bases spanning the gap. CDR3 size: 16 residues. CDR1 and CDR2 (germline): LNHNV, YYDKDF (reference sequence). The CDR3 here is CATSRDFYNSNQPQHF. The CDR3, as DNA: TGTGCCACCAGCAGAGATTTTTACAATAGCAATCAGCCCCAGCATTTT.

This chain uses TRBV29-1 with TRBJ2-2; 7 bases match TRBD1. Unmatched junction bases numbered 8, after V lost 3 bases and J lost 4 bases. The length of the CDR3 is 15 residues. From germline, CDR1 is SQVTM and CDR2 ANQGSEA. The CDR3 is CSVENRGQATGELFF. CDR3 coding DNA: TGCAGCGTTGAGAACAGAGGACAGGCCACCGGGGAGCTGTTTTTT.

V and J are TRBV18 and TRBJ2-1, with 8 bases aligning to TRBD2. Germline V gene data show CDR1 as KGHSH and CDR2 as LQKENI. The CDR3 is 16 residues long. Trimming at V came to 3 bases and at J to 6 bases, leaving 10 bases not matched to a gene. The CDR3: CASSPGGVPLANEQFF. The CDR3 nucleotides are TGTGCCAGCTCACCCGGGGGGGTCCCCCTGGCCAATGAGCAGTTCTTC.

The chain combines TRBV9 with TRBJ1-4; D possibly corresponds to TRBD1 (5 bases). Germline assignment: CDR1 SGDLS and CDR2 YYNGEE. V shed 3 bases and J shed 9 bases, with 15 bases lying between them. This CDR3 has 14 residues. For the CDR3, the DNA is TGTGCCAGCAGCGCTCTGGACACCCCGCAAAAACTGTTTTTT. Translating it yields CASSALDTPQKLFF.

CDR3: CASSIQGSGVSEKLFF. As DNA, the CDR3 is TGTGCCAGCAGCATCCAGGGTTCGGGCGTAAGTGAAAAACTGTTTTTT. The chain carries TRBV5-4 and TRBJ1-4, with D possibly TRBD1 on 5 matching bases. V was cut by 4 bases and J by 7 bases, with 20 bases left in between. CDR3 size: 16 residues. Germline V gene lookup returns CDR1 SGHNT and CDR2 YYREEE (reference sequence).

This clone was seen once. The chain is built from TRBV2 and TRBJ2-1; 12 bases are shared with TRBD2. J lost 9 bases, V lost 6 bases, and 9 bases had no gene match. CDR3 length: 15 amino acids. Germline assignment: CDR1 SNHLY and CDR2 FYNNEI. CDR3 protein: CASSTLAGGLTEQFF. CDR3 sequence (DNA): TGTGCCAGCAGCACACTAGCGGGAGGCCTCACTGAGCAGTTCTTC.

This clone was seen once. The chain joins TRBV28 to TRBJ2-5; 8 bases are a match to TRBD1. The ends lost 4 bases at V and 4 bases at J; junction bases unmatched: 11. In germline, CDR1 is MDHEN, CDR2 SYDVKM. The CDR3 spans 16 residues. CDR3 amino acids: CASSSSDRGLTETQYF. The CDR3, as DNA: TGTGCCAGCAGTTCGAGTGACAGGGGCCTTACAGAGACCCAGTACTTC.

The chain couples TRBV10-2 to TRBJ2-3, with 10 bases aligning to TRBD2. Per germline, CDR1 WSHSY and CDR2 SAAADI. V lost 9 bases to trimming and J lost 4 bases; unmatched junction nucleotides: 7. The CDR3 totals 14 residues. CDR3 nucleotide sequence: TGCGCCAGTTTTAGCGGGAGGTCTGCAGATACGCAGTATTTT. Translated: CASFSGRSADTQYF.

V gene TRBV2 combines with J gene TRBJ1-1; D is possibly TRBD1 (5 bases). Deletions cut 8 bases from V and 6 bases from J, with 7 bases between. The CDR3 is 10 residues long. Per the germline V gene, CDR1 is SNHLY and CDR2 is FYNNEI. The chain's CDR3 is CASWGAEAFF. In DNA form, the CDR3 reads TGTGCCAGCTGGGGGGCTGAAGCTTTCTTT.